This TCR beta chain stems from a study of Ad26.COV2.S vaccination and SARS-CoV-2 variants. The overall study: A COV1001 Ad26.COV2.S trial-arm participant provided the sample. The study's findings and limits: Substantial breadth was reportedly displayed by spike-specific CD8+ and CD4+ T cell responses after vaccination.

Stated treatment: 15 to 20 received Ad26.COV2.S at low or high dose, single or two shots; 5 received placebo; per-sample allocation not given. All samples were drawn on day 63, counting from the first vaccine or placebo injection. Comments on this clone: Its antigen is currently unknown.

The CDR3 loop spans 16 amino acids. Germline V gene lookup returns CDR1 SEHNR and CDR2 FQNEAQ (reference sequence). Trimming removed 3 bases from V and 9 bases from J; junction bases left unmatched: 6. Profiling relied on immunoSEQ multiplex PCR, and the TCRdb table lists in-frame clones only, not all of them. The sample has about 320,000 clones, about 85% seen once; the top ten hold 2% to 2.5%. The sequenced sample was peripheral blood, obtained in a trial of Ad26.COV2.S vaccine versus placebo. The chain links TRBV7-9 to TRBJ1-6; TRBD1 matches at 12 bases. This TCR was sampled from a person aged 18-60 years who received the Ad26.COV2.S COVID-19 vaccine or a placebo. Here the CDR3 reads CASSFAGTGGGSPLHF. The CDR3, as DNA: TGTGCCAGCAGCTTTGCCGGGACAGGGGGCGGTTCACCCCTCCACTTT. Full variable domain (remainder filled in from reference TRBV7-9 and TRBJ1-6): DTGVSQNPRHKITKRGQNVTFRCDPISEHNRLYWYRQTLGQGPEFLTYFQNEAQLEKSRLLSDRFSAERPKGSFSTLEIQRTEQGDSAMYLCASSFAGTGGGSPLHFGNGTRLTVT.